The present TCR beta chain was sequenced within a study of human T cells and chemical hapten exposure. Study at large: Sensitization was performed using 2% DPC on a 2 cm by 2 cm upper inner arm skin site. On the upper back, patch tests were applied with 0.01% DPC and read at 6 days. Overall study results and limits: Unchanged with DPC sensitization were TCRs above 1 in 1000 frequency.

TCRdb fed the RACE reads into MiXCR, producing one record per CDR3 protein. The data hold about 82,000 distinct CDR3 sequences, with 10% to 15% observed a single time. Time point noted: patch test 3, about 24 weeks after DPC sensitization. Treatment reported: therapeutic diphenylcyclopropenone sensitization with weekly scalp DPC. Patients had alopecia, were aged 18 to 70, and were not pregnant. This clonotype was detected ten times or more. Its antigen remains unknown. This sample comprised whole blood, obtained in connection with sensitization to the hapten diphenylcyclopropenone (DPC). The source is a woman aged 45-60 years with alopecia areata. Some clones in this sample may be carry-over from other donors' samples.

Here the CDR3 DNA reads TGTGCCAGCAGTTTTCAAGGACTAGCGACTCAAGAGACCCAGTACTTC. It specifies CASSFQGLATQETQYF. V usage is TRBV12-3 or TRBV12-4 and J usage is TRBJ2-5, with 9 bases fitting TRBD2. The CDR3 is made up of 16 amino acids. V gave up 3 bases and J gave up 2 bases; unmatched junction bases: 7.